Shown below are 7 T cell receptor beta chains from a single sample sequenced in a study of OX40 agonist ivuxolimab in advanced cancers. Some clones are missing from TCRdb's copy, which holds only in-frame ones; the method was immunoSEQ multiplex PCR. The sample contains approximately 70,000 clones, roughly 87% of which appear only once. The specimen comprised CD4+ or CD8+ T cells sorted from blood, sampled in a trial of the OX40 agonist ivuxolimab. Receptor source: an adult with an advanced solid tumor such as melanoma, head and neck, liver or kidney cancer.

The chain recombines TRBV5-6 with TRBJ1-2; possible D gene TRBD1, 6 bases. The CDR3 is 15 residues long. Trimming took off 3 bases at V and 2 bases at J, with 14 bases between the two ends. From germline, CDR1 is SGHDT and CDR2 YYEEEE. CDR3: CASSYTDRLNYGYTF. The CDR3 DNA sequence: TGTGCCAGCAGCTATACCGACAGGCTAAACTATGGCTACACCTTC.

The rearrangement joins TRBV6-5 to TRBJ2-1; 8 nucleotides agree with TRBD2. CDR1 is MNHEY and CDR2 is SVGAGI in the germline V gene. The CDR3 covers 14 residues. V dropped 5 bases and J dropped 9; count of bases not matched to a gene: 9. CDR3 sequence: CASSPSAGGAEQFF. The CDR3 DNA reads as TGTGCCAGCAGTCCTTCCGCCGGGGGGGCTGAGCAGTTCTTC.

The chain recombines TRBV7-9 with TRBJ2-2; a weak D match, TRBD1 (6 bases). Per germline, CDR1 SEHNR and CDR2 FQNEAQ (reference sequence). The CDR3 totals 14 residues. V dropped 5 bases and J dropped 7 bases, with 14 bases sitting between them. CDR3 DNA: TGTGCCAGCAGCGCAACAGGGATCGGCGGGGAGCTGTTTTTT. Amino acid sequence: CASSATGIGGELFF. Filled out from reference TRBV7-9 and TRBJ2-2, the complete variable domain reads DTGVSQNPRHKITKRGQNVTFRCDPISEHNRLYWYRQTLGQGPEFLTYFQNEAQLEKSRLLSDRFSAERPKGSFSTLEIQRTEQGDSAMYLCASSATGIGGELFFGEGSRLTVL.

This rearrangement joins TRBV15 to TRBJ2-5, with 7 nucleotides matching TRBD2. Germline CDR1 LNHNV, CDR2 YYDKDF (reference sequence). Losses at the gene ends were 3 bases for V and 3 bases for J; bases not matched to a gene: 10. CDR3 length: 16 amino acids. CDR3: CATSSGPVGGKETQYF. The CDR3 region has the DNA TGTGCCACCAGCAGTGGGCCCGTGGGGGGGAAAGAGACCCAGTACTTC.

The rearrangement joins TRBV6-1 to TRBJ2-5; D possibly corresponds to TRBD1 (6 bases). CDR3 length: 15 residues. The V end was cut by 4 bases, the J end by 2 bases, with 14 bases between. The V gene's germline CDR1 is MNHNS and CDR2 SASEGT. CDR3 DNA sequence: TGTGCCAGCAGTGTGCAGAACAGGGCTCAAGAGACCCAGTACTTC. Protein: CASSVQNRAQETQYF.

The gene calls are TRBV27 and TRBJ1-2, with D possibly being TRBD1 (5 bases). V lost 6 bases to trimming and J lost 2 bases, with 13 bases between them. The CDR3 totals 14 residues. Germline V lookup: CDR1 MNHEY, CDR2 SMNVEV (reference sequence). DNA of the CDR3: TGTGCCAGCAGGGCGGGGCAGTCCAACTATGGCTACACCTTC. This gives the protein CASRAGQSNYGYTF.

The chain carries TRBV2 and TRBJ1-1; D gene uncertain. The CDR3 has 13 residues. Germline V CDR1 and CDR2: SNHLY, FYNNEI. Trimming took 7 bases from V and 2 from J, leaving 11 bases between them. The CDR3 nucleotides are TGTGCCAGCACGTTGAGGCGTAACACTGAAGCTTTCTTT. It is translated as CASTLRRNTEAFF.